The 27 T cell receptor beta chains in this list originate from one sample, sequenced in a study of cytomegalovirus exposure and HLA in healthy donors. Produced via immunoSEQ multiplex PCR; TCRdb's table is partial and in-frame only. This table holds tens of thousands of clones, about 97% found once. Sequencing input: PBMCs. The receptors come from a man aged 25-45 years in good health and CMV-seropositive.

The chain recombines TRBV27 with TRBJ2-7, with D unresolved. There are 12 residues in the CDR3. Trimming removed 10 bases from V and 3 bases from J, with 13 bases in between. Germline CDR1 is MNHEY and CDR2 is SMNVEV (reference sequence). The CDR3 here is CATRRVGYEQYF. The CDR3 nucleotides read TGTGCCACCCGACGGGTAGGCTACGAGCAGTACTTC.

The CDR3 reads CASSPPTALTEAFF. In nucleotides, the CDR3 is TGCGCCAGCAGCCCCCCGACAGCACTCACTGAAGCTTTCTTT. The chain employs TRBV5-1 and TRBJ1-1, with D perhaps matching TRBD1 (5 bases). The germline V and J ends were trimmed by 4 bases and 4 bases, with 14 bases remaining between them. The CDR3 totals 14 residues. The germline V gene encodes CDR1 SGHRS and CDR2 YFSETQ. The complete variable domain, with remaining parts taken from reference TRBV5-1 and TRBJ1-1, reads KAGVTQTPRYLIKTRGQQVTLSCSPISGHRSVSWYQQTPGQGLQFLFEYFSETQRNKGNFPGRFSGRQFSNSRSEMNVSTLELGDSALYLCASSPPTALTEAFFGQGTRLTVV.

The chain links TRBV4-1 to TRBJ2-2; D possibly corresponds to TRBD1 (5 bases). CDR3 size: 14 residues. Germline loops: CDR1 MGHRA, CDR2 YSYEKL. Trimming stripped 0 bases from V and 6 bases from J, with 8 bases between. CDR3 in amino acids: CASSQERTSGELFF. The CDR3 DNA reads as TGCGCCAGCAGCCAAGAGAGGACATCCGGGGAGCTGTTTTTT.

The rearrangement joins TRBV4-2 to TRBJ2-7; 9 bases match TRBD1. The junction had 11 bases not matched to a gene; V was cut back by 5 bases and J by 0 bases. This CDR3 comprises 17 residues. The V gene's germline CDR1 is LGHNA and CDR2 YNFKEQ. The CDR3 region is CASSAWDRVSSSYEQYF. For the CDR3, the DNA is TGTGCCAGCAGCGCCTGGGACAGGGTATCCTCCTCCTACGAGCAGTACTTC.

The rearrangement links TRBV7-2 to TRBJ2-7; TRBD2 agrees at 8 bases. Germline assignment: CDR1 SGHTA and CDR2 FQGNSA. The CDR3 is made up of 16 amino acids. The ends lost 5 bases at V and 2 bases at J; junction bases unmatched: 11. CDR3 residues: CASSERIAGLTYEQYF. In DNA, the CDR3 is TGTGCCAGCAGCGAGAGAATAGCGGGATTAACCTACGAGCAGTACTTC.

V is TRBV10-2 and J is TRBJ1-1; D is unclear. Germline V gives CDR1 WSHSY, CDR2 SAAADI. The V end lost 5 bases, the J end lost 3 bases, and 10 bases lay between the germline ends. CDR3 size: 13 residues. CDR3 coding DNA: TGCGCCAGCAGTCGGGGTATCGACACTGAAGCTTTCTTT. This codes for CASSRGIDTEAFF.

The chain is built from TRBV7-3 and TRBJ2-3; the D gene is possibly TRBD2 (7 bases). In germline, CDR1 is SGHTA, CDR2 FQGTGA. The CDR3 totals 16 residues. The ends were cut back, 5 bases at V and 0 bases at J, with 15 bases in the middle. The CDR3 here is CASSPGGGPSTDTQYF. Here the CDR3 DNA reads TGTGCCAGCAGCCCAGGCGGGGGCCCTAGCACAGATACGCAGTATTTT. Variable domain in full (rest from reference TRBV7-3 and TRBJ2-3): GAGVSQTPSNKVTEKGKYVELRCDPISGHTALYWYRQSLGQGPEFLIYFQGTGAADDSGLPNDRFFAVRPEGSVSTLKIQRTERGDSAVYLCASSPGGGPSTDTQYFGPGTRLTVL.

The chain joins TRBV30 to TRBJ2-1, with D possibly TRBD1 on 9 matching bases. Trimming shortened V by 3 bases and J by 8 bases, and 32 bases separated the two germline ends. The germline gives CDR1 GTSNPN, CDR2 SVGIG (reference sequence). The CDR3 extends over 19 amino acids. CDR3 loop: CAWRGQTGGWLAGSYEQFF. The CDR3 bases are TGTGCCTGGAGGGGACAGACAGGGGGGTGGTTAGCGGGATCTTATGAGCAGTTCTTC.

The rearrangement links TRBV6-5 to TRBJ1-1, with 8 bases fitting TRBD1. This CDR3 comprises 15 residues. Germline V gives CDR1 MNHEY, CDR2 SVGAGI. V was pared by 3 bases and J by 3 bases, with 6 bases of the junction left unmatched. The DNA for the CDR3 is TGTGCCAGCAGTTATACTACAGGGGGGGACACTGAAGCTTTCTTT. Its protein product is CASSYTTGGDTEAFF.

V usage is TRBV11-2 and J usage is TRBJ1-1, with D possibly matching TRBD1 (5 bases). Germline V gene sequence: CDR1 SGHAT, CDR2 FQNNGV. Trimming stripped 5 bases from V and 11 bases from J, with 18 bases between. The CDR3 has 13 amino acids. The CDR3 sequence is CASSPWDYSLAFF. The CDR3 coding sequence is TGTGCCAGCAGCCCATGGGACTACAGTTTGGCTTTCTTT.

The chain is built from TRBV7-9 and TRBJ2-2, with TRBD1 identical over 8 bases. V shed 3 bases and J 0 bases; nucleotides not matched to a gene: 3. CDR3 length: 16 residues. Germline CDR1 is SEHNR and CDR2 is FQNEAQ (reference sequence). The CDR3 region has the DNA TGTGCCAGCAGCTTCAGACAGGGGCCGAACACCGGGGAGCTGTTTTTT. As protein: CASSFRQGPNTGELFF.

The chain links TRBV10-1 to TRBJ2-2; TRBD1 might be the D (5 bases). Trimming stripped 6 bases from V and 0 bases from J, with 8 bases between. CDR1 and CDR2 (germline): WNHNN, SYGVQD (reference sequence). The CDR3 contains 14 residues. CDR3 protein: CASRETANTGELFF. Written as DNA, the CDR3 is TGCGCCAGCAGAGAGACAGCGAACACCGGGGAGCTGTTTTTT.

The V call is TRBV7-3, the J call TRBJ2-5; 8 bases agree with TRBD1. Looked up from germline, CDR1 is SGHTA and CDR2 is FQGTGA. CDR3 length: 16 residues. Trimming at V came to 4 bases and at J to 1 base, leaving 8 bases not matched to a gene. The CDR3 bases are TGTGCCAGCAGCTCTATCCCCGGACAGGGCCAAGAGACCCAGTACTTC. This gives the protein CASSSIPGQGQETQYF.

The V and J genes are TRBV10-3 and TRBJ2-7; D unresolved. The CDR3 covers 12 residues. CDR1 and CDR2 (germline): ENHRY, SYGVKD. V was trimmed by 2 bases and J by 7 bases, leaving 9 bases between them. The CDR3 loop is CAISEPPREQYF. The CDR3 DNA sequence: TGTGCCATCAGTGAGCCTCCCCGGGAGCAGTACTTC.

The V gene is TRBV4-2, the J gene TRBJ1-5, with a tentative D call TRBD1 (6 bases). The germline gives CDR1 LGHNA, CDR2 YNFKEQ. CDR3 length: 16 amino acids. V was cut by 0 bases and J by 4 bases, with 13 bases left in between. CDR3 in amino acids: CASSQDSGQRNQPQHF. The CDR3 nucleotides read TGTGCCAGCAGCCAAGATTCAGGACAGAGAAATCAGCCCCAGCATTTT.

The J gene is TRBJ2-7, the V gene TRBV6-4, with D tentatively TRBD2 (5 bases). Trimming shortened V by 6 bases and J by 2 bases, and 14 bases separated the two germline ends. From germline, CDR1 is MRHNA and CDR2 SNTAGT. The CDR3 runs to 14 residues. In DNA, the CDR3 is TGTGCCAGCAGGTCGGGGAGCACCCCCTACGAGCAGTACTTC. The encoded protein is CASRSGSTPYEQYF.

V is TRBV6-1 and J is TRBJ2-7, with D tentatively TRBD1 (6 bases). V was cut by 4 bases and J by 7 bases, with 26 bases left in between. CDR3 length: 17 amino acids. Germline CDR1 reads MNHNS; CDR2 reads SASEGT. The CDR3 nucleotides read TGTGCCAGCAGTGCCTTTCCCCACAGGGATGTGGCTGGGGAGCAGTACTTC. Translation: CASSAFPHRDVAGEQYF.

DNA for the CDR3: TGTGCCAGCAGCCCGGACAGGGGCAAGCAGTACTTC. Translation: CASSPDRGKQYF. This rearrangement joins TRBV6-5 to TRBJ2-7, with TRBD1 matching over 9 bases. CDR1 and CDR2 from the germline V gene are MNHEY and SVGAGI. The trim removed 6 bases at V and 8 bases at J, leaving 5 bases unmatched. CDR3 size: 12 residues.

The chain couples TRBV19 to TRBJ1-4; TRBD1 aligns across 7 bases. This CDR3 comprises 14 residues. Germline V gives CDR1 LNHDA, CDR2 SQIVND (reference sequence). V was pared by 7 bases and J by 7 bases, with 9 bases of the junction left unmatched. CDR3 residues: CASNPGQVVEKLFF. CDR3 sequence (DNA): TGTGCCAGTAACCCCGGACAGGTCGTTGAAAAACTGTTTTTT.

In DNA form, the CDR3 reads TGTGCCAGCAGTGAAGACATCGCGACGCTCAGGAACATTCAGTACTTC. Its protein is CASSEDIATLRNIQYF. This chain connects TRBV6-1 to TRBJ2-4, with no clear D. The CDR3 sequence is 16 residues long. Trimming removed 1 base at V and 7 bases at J, with 17 bases between. Germline lookup yields CDR1 MNHNS and CDR2 SASEGT.

This chain uses TRBV6-1 with TRBJ2-7, with 10 nucleotides matching TRBD2. Germline assignment: CDR1 MNHNS and CDR2 SASEGT. Trimming cost V 8 bases and J 5 bases; bases outside gene matches: 12. This CDR3 spans 15 amino acids. CDR3 in amino acids: CASLTGASGSDEQYF. The CDR3 DNA reads as TGTGCCAGCCTTACGGGGGCTAGCGGGAGCGACGAGCAGTACTTC.

The chain is built from TRBV5-4 and TRBJ2-1, with TRBD1 as a possible D gene (6 bases). Germline values: CDR1 SGHNT, CDR2 YYREEE (reference sequence). The CDR3 consists of 17 residues. V dropped 3 bases and J dropped 0 bases, with 16 bases sitting between them. The CDR3 region has the DNA TGTGCCAGCAGCTCGACGACAGGCCTAAGCTCCTACAATGAGCAGTTCTTC. This codes for CASSSTTGLSSYNEQFF.

The V gene is TRBV29-1, the J gene TRBJ2-2; tentatively, D is TRBD1 (6 bases). V was cut by 2 bases and J by 1 base, with 17 bases left in between. The germline V gene encodes CDR1 SQVTM and CDR2 ANQGSEA. The CDR3 is 17 residues long. The DNA of the CDR3 is TGCAGCGTTGAATCGTGGGACACGGAAGAGAACACCGGGGAGCTGTTTTTT. It is translated as CSVESWDTEENTGELFF.

The rearrangement links TRBV11-2 to TRBJ2-7; 7 bases are shared with TRBD1. The CDR3 consists of 15 residues. V was pared by 4 bases and J by 3 bases, with 9 bases of the junction left unmatched. Germline-derived CDR1 and CDR2 are SGHAT and FQNNGV. The CDR3 DNA follows: TGTGCCAGCAGCTCAATACAGGGGAAGAACTACGAGCAGTACTTC. Its translation: CASSSIQGKNYEQYF.

The chain carries TRBV30 and TRBJ1-2, with a tentative D call TRBD1 (6 bases). CDR1 and CDR2 from the germline V gene are GTSNPN and SVGIG (reference sequence). V lost 0 bases, J lost 8 bases, and 16 bases lay in between. The length of the CDR3 is 14 residues. For the CDR3, the DNA is TGTGCCTGGAGTGTACGATCAGGGGCGCGGGGCTACACCTTC. As protein: CAWSVRSGARGYTF. Looking up the rest from reference TRBV30 and TRBJ1-2 gives the full variable domain: SQTIHQWPATLVQPVGSPLSLECTVEGTSNPNLYWYRQAAGRGLQLLFYSVGIGQISSEVPQNLSASRPQDRQFILSSKKLLLSDSGFYLCAWSVRSGARGYTFGSGTRLTVV.

The chain couples TRBV4-1 to TRBJ1-5; the D is unclear. This CDR3 is built from 18 residues. CDR1 and CDR2 from the germline V gene are MGHRA and YSYEKL. V was cut by 0 bases and J by 5 bases, with 20 bases left in between. CDR3: CASSQESPSPWRDQPQHF. Here the CDR3 DNA reads TGCGCCAGCAGCCAAGAATCCCCCAGCCCCTGGCGGGATCAGCCCCAGCATTTT.

The genes are TRBV5-6 and TRBJ2-1, with D perhaps TRBD1 (5 bases). CDR1 SGHDT and CDR2 YYEEEE come from the germline V gene. V lost 1 base and J 4 bases, leaving 6 bases between the germline ends. The CDR3 consists of 13 residues. The CDR3 reads CASSLRQYNEQFF. In nucleotides, the CDR3 is TGTGCCAGCAGCTTGAGACAGTACAATGAGCAGTTCTTC.